One and the same sample provided the 17 T cell receptor beta chains below, sequenced in a study of regulatory T cells in long-lasting Graves disease. Assembly of TCR beta libraries relied on iRepertoire HTBI primers together with Arm-PCR of CDR3 regions. TCRdb re-analysed the multiplex PCR reads in MiXCR, keeping a single row per CDR3 protein. In the table there are nearly 350,000 distinct CDR3 sequences, roughly 21% of which are singletons. Time point in this sample: persistent/refractory GD, antithyroid drugs over 5 years with positive TRAb. RNA from PBMCs was the source of the TCR library. This specimen consisted of peripheral blood mononuclear cells (PBMCs), obtained when the disease was refractory, from a patient treated with antithyroid drugs. The source is a female donor with Graves disease.

V usage is TRBV2 and J usage is TRBJ2-7; D not certain. The CDR3 loop spans 12 amino acids. Per germline, CDR1 SNHLY and CDR2 FYNNEI. V was trimmed by 5 bases and J by 2 bases, leaving 7 bases between them. The CDR3 DNA reads as TGTGCCAGCAGTAGGGCCCCCTACGAGCAGTACTTC. Translation: CASSRAPYEQYF. The full variable domain, in which reference TRBV2 and TRBJ2-7 provide the parts outside the CDR3, is EPEVTQTPSHQVTQMGQEVILRCVPISNHLYFYWYRQILGQKVEFLVSFYNNEISEKSEIFDDQFSVERPDGSNFTLKIRSTKLEDSAMYFCASSRAPYEQYFGPGTRLTVT.

This clonotype was observed a few times. The V call is TRBV6-1, the J call TRBJ2-2, with 7 positions matching TRBD1. With 10 bases clipped from V and 5 bases from J, the junction kept 19 bases outside the gene matches. The V gene's germline CDR1 is MNHNS and CDR2 SASEGT. CDR3 size: 17 residues. The CDR3 reads CATVTNRGKSSTGELFF. The CDR3 coding sequence is TGTGCCACCGTAACTAACAGGGGAAAATCGAGTACCGGGGAGCTGTTTTTT.

The genes are TRBV7-2 and TRBJ1-3; TRBD1 agrees at 7 bases. Germline CDR1 SGHTA, CDR2 FQGNSA. Trimming removed 6 bases from V and 2 bases from J; junction bases left unmatched: 7. This CDR3 is 15 amino acids long. CDR3 coding DNA: TGTGCCAGCAGTCGTACAGGGGCAGCTGGAAACACCATATATTTT. This encodes CASSRTGAAGNTIYF.

This rearrangement joins TRBV6-2 or TRBV6-3 to TRBJ2-2; either TRBD1 or TRBD2 may supply D (5 bases each). Germline-derived CDR1 and CDR2 are MNHEY and SVGEGT. The CDR3 is 13 residues long. Deletions cut 3 bases from V and 9 bases from J, with 11 bases between. The CDR3 DNA follows: TGTGCCAGCAGTTATGGGGGAGTCCGGGAGCTGTTTTTT. This translates into CASSYGGVRELFF.

This clonotype came up many times. The chain couples TRBV3-1 to TRBJ1-5, with 8 bases fitting TRBD1. Germline loops: CDR1 LGHDT, CDR2 YNNKEL (reference sequence). Trimming cost V 4 bases and J 6 bases; bases outside gene matches: 8. The CDR3 has 15 amino acids. CDR3 sequence: CASSPHSGGGQPQHF. CDR3 in DNA: TGTGCCAGCAGCCCCCACTCAGGGGGCGGTCAGCCCCAGCATTTT.

This clonotype came up a few times. The chain uses TRBV5-1 and TRBJ2-5; TRBD1 matches 8 bases. Losses at the gene ends were 4 bases for V and 4 bases for J; bases not matched to a gene: 9. Germline loops: CDR1 SGHRS, CDR2 YFSETQ. The CDR3 has 15 residues. CDR3 amino acids: CASSPGDRRGETQYF. The CDR3, as DNA: TGCGCCAGCAGCCCAGGGGACAGGCGGGGAGAGACCCAGTACTTC. The full variable domain, its missing parts supplied by reference TRBV5-1 and TRBJ2-5, is KAGVTQTPRYLIKTRGQQVTLSCSPISGHRSVSWYQQTPGQGLQFLFEYFSETQRNKGNFPGRFSGRQFSNSRSEMNVSTLELGDSALYLCASSPGDRRGETQYFGPGTRLLVL.

The chain is built from TRBV20-1 and TRBJ2-6; weak D call: TRBD2 (5 bases). V shed 2 bases and J shed 4 bases, with 9 bases lying between them. This CDR3 has 14 amino acids. Germline loops: CDR1 DFQATT, CDR2 SNEGSKA (reference sequence). The CDR3 DNA sequence: TGCAGTGCTAGATCGAGGGCCGGGGCCAACGTCCTGACTTTC. Encoded protein: CSARSRAGANVLTF.

In regard to this clonotype: A read error may explain this, as a much larger clone is one base away. This chain joins TRBV12-3 or TRBV12-4 and TRBJ1-5; D ambiguous. The CDR3 length is 13 residues. CDR3 nucleotide sequence: TGTGCCAGCGGTTTCACAGTCGGTCAGCCCCAGCATTTT. Translated, it gives CASGFTVGQPQHF.

The chain couples TRBV9 to TRBJ2-7, with 14 nucleotides matching TRBD2. The junction had 15 bases not matched to a gene; V was cut back by 4 bases and J by 9 bases. The CDR3 loop spans 17 amino acids. The V gene's germline CDR1 is SGDLS and CDR2 YYNGEE. The CDR3 nucleotides are TGTGCCAGCAGCCCCGGTGGGACTAGCGGGAGTGGGCCTGGGCAGTACTTC. Protein product: CASSPGGTSGSGPGQYF.

This clonotype was found a few times. The CDR3 bases are TGCAGCGTTGGGGGAAGGGGCGCCACCGGGGAGCTGTTTTTT. Residues: CSVGGRGATGELFF. This chain joins TRBV29-1 and TRBJ2-2; D is perhaps TRBD1 (5 bases). The CDR3 is 14 amino acids. Germline lookup yields CDR1 SQVTM and CDR2 ANQGSEA. V lost 4 bases and J 4 bases, leaving 13 bases between the germline ends.

This clonotype has a handful of counts. V is TRBV20-1 and J is TRBJ2-7, with a weak D call TRBD2 (6 bases). The V gene's germline CDR1 is DFQATT and CDR2 SNEGSKA (reference sequence). The CDR3 totals 14 residues. V was shortened by 5 bases and J by 3 bases, with 17 bases between the two germline ends. CDR3 sequence: CSAARDFSFYEQYF. CDR3 DNA: TGCAGTGCTGCCCGGGACTTCTCATTCTACGAGCAGTACTTC.

For the CDR3, the DNA is TGTGCCAGCAGCCGGGATCCCACTGAAGCTTTCTTT. This gives the protein CASSRDPTEAFF. This chain joins TRBV7-9 and TRBJ1-1; D is unresolved. Per the germline V gene, CDR1 is SEHNR and CDR2 is FQNEAQ (reference sequence). The CDR3 sequence is 12 residues long. The ends were cut back, 5 bases at V and 4 bases at J, with 8 bases in the middle.

The rearrangement links TRBV2 to TRBJ1-2; D uncertain. Trimming pared 7 bases from V and 8 bases from J, leaving 20 bases between. Per the germline V gene, CDR1 is SNHLY and CDR2 is FYNNEI. The CDR3 spans 14 residues. The CDR3 loop is CASTPTIALEGYTF. DNA of the CDR3: TGTGCCAGCACCCCGACCATCGCCTTGGAAGGCTACACCTTC. Using reference TRBV2 and TRBJ1-2 for the parts outside the CDR3, the full variable domain is EPEVTQTPSHQVTQMGQEVILRCVPISNHLYFYWYRQILGQKVEFLVSFYNNEISEKSEIFDDQFSVERPDGSNFTLKIRSTKLEDSAMYFCASTPTIALEGYTFGSGTRLTVV.

This clonotype was recorded many times. V is TRBV7-9 and J is TRBJ2-5, with a tentative D call TRBD2 (5 bases). The CDR3 extends over 14 amino acids. The V end lost 4 bases, the J end lost 1 base, and 10 bases lay between the germline ends. Germline CDR1 reads SEHNR; CDR2 reads FQNEAQ (reference sequence). The CDR3 loop reads CASSSKRIQETQYF. As DNA, the CDR3 is TGTGCCAGCAGCTCAAAGCGGATCCAAGAGACCCAGTACTTC.

The chain links TRBV18 to TRBJ1-4; D is possibly TRBD1 (6 bases). Trimming pared 2 bases from V and 8 bases from J, leaving 12 bases between. This CDR3 spans 14 amino acids. In germline, CDR1 is KGHSH, CDR2 LQKENI. The CDR3 DNA follows: TGTGCCAGCTCACCAACCATGACAGGAGAAAAACTGTTTTTT. Encoded protein: CASSPTMTGEKLFF.

This clonotype was found many times. V is TRBV27 and J is TRBJ2-5; tentative D call: TRBD1 (5 bases). V gave up 0 bases and J gave up 5 bases, with 10 bases separating them. This CDR3 contains 14 residues. Germline V CDR1 and CDR2: MNHEY, SMNVEV (reference sequence). Here the CDR3 DNA reads TGTGCCAGCAGTTTATCGAAGGGGCAGGAGACCCAGTACTTC. Its translation: CASSLSKGQETQYF.

The sample holds a few counts of this clonotype. The gene calls are TRBV6-2 or TRBV6-3 and TRBJ2-2; D gene uncertain. In germline, CDR1 is MNHEY, CDR2 SVGEGT. With 0 bases removed from V and 4 bases from J, the gap between germline ends came to 3 bases. CDR3 length: 13 residues. Here the CDR3 reads CASSYSSTGELFF. The CDR3 DNA sequence: TGTGCCAGCAGTTACTCGAGCACCGGGGAGCTGTTTTTT.